This TCR beta chain comes out of a study of Tregs in tolerant kidney transplant recipients. Profiling relied on immunoSEQ multiplex PCR, and the TCRdb table lists in-frame clones only, not all of them. The table lists tens of thousands of clones, with 0.83% in the top ten. V was shortened by 2 bases and J by 5 bases, with 11 bases between the two germline ends. The CDR3 extends over 14 amino acids. Germline assignment: CDR1 SGHTA and CDR2 FQGNSA. In the case of this clone: Read sequence stops 3 residues before the CDR3 end, and the germline J gene provides the missing end.

The source material was CD4+ T cells from blood, sampled before the transplant. The J gene is TRBJ2-3, the V gene TRBV7-2; D may be TRBD2 (6 bases). The sequence derives from a human donor who received a combined kidney and bone marrow transplant. CDR3 bases read: TGTGCCAGCAGCTTAACCGGGGGTTTAGATACG. It translates to CASSLTGGLDT. The CDR3 reads in full as CASSLTGGLDTQYF.